A single sample is the source of the 23 T cell receptor beta chains below, sequenced in a study of regulatory T cells in long-lasting Graves disease. Regarding time point: persistent/refractory GD, antithyroid drugs over 5 years with positive TRAb. Generation of the TCR library employed RNA extracted from PBMCs. Construction of the TCR beta libraries employed iRepertoire HTBI primers in conjunction with Arm-PCR of CDR3 regions. TCRdb ran MiXCR on the multiplex PCR reads and lists one entry per CDR3 protein. The table lists approximately 400,000 distinct CDR3 sequences, under 25% of them singletons. The sequences come from peripheral blood mononuclear cells (PBMCs), collected when the disease was refractory, from a patient treated with antithyroid drugs. The receptors come from a female donor with Graves disease.

This clonotype was seen a few times. The chain employs TRBV5-1 and TRBJ1-1; D uncertain. Germline CDR1 SGHRS, CDR2 YFSETQ. V lost 1 base and J 1 base, leaving 11 bases between the germline ends. CDR3 length: 15 amino acids. The CDR3 DNA is TGCGCCAGCAGCTTGATTAGGAAAAAGAACACTGAAGCTTTCTTT. Translation: CASSLIRKKNTEAFF.

This clonotype was recorded at least ten times. The V and J genes are TRBV18 and TRBJ1-2, with D perhaps matching TRBD1 (5 bases). Trimming shortened V by 1 base and J by 8 bases, and 11 bases separated the two germline ends. This CDR3 comprises 13 residues. Per the germline V gene, CDR1 is KGHSH and CDR2 is LQKENI. CDR3 region: CASSPRWGDGYTF. The CDR3, as DNA: TGTGCCAGCTCACCACGTTGGGGGGACGGCTACACCTTC.

The chain has TRBV29-1 and TRBJ2-5; no definite D call. Germline loops: CDR1 SQVTM, CDR2 ANQGSEA. Trimming stripped 6 bases from V and 1 base from J, with 24 bases between. The CDR3 is 17 residues long. The CDR3 DNA reads TGCAGCGTGTCCCCCAGGCCCGCGGAAACAAGCCAAGAGACCCAGTACTTC. Translating gives CSVSPRPAETSQETQYF.

CDR3 sequence: CSARGTSDYEQYF. CDR3 DNA sequence: TGCAGTGCTAGGGGGACTAGCGACTACGAGCAGTACTTC. J is TRBJ2-7 and V is TRBV20-1; 10 bases match TRBD2. Trimming at V came to 3 bases and at J to 3 bases, leaving 2 bases not matched to a gene. The CDR3 is made up of 13 amino acids. Germline values: CDR1 DFQATT, CDR2 SNEGSKA (reference sequence).

This clonotype occurred many times. CDR3 nucleotides: TGCAGTGCTCTCGGGACTAGCGGGACAACCTACGAGCAGTACTTC. Residues: CSALGTSGTTYEQYF. The gene calls are TRBV20-1 and TRBJ2-7, with TRBD2 matching 13 bases. Trimming at V came to 5 bases and at J to 2 bases, leaving 6 bases not matched to a gene. Looked up from germline, CDR1 is DFQATT and CDR2 is SNEGSKA (reference sequence). This CDR3 spans 15 amino acids.

This clonotype was counted between two and nine times. The rearrangement joins TRBV12-3 or TRBV12-4 to TRBJ2-1; D may match TRBD1 or TRBD2 (5 bases each). Trimming removed 6 bases at V and 3 bases at J, with 9 bases between. This CDR3 contains 13 residues. In nucleotides, the CDR3 is TGTGCCAGCAGCCGGGACGGCTACAATGAGCAGTTCTTC. Amino acid sequence: CASSRDGYNEQFF.

Many counts were recorded for this clonotype. The chain carries TRBV7-2 and TRBJ1-2; 9 nucleotides align to TRBD1. The trim removed 1 base at V and 6 bases at J, leaving 3 bases unmatched. The V gene's germline CDR1 is SGHTA and CDR2 FQGNSA. The CDR3 is 14 residues long. The chain's CDR3 is CASSLVGQGNGYTF. CDR3 coding DNA: TGTGCCAGCAGCTTAGTTGGACAGGGGAATGGCTACACCTTC. Looking up the rest from reference TRBV7-2 and TRBJ1-2 gives the full variable domain: GAGVSQSPSNKVTEKGKDVELRCDPISGHTALYWYRQSLGQGLEFLIYFQGNSAPDKSGLPSDRFSAERTGGSVSTLTIQRTQQEDSAVYLCASSLVGQGNGYTFGSGTRLTVV.

This clonotype was seen many times. V gene TRBV10-3 combines with J gene TRBJ2-5, with 8 bases that match TRBD1. The germline gives CDR1 ENHRY, CDR2 SYGVKD. Losses at the gene ends were 3 bases for V and 4 bases for J; bases not matched to a gene: 4. CDR3 size: 14 residues. CDR3 amino acids: CAISDSGTGETQYF. The CDR3 DNA reads as TGTGCCATCAGTGATTCCGGGACAGGAGAGACCCAGTACTTC.

Only a few counts were recorded for this clonotype. The chain carries TRBV7-2 and TRBJ2-7; D gene uncertain. The germline gives CDR1 SGHTA, CDR2 FQGNSA. The CDR3 runs 15 residues. V dropped 1 base and J dropped 1 base, with 11 bases sitting between them. The CDR3 bases are TGTGCCAGCAGCTTAGGGATTGTCTCTTCCTACGAGCAGTACTTC. Translated, it gives CASSLGIVSSYEQYF.

This clonotype was observed many times. This sequence joins TRBV3-1 and TRBJ2-4; a possible D gene is TRBD2 (5 bases). The V end was cut by 5 bases, the J end by 0 bases, with 14 bases between. Germline CDR1 and CDR2: LGHDT and YNNKEL (reference sequence). The length of the CDR3 is 16 residues. The DNA for the CDR3 is TGTGCCAGCAGCGACACGGGGAGTCTAGCCAAAAACATTCAGTACTTC. As protein: CASSDTGSLAKNIQYF.

J is TRBJ2-5 and V is TRBV5-1; 11 nucleotides align to TRBD2. CDR1 is SGHRS, CDR2 YFSETQ, per germline. The junction had 5 bases not matched to a gene; V was cut back by 4 bases and J by 3 bases. CDR3 length: 15 residues. This CDR3 reads CASSVSLAGEETQYF. The CDR3 DNA reads as TGCGCCAGCAGCGTCTCACTAGCGGGAGAAGAGACCCAGTACTTC.

Ten or more counts support this clonotype. V and J are TRBV6-2 or TRBV6-3 and TRBJ1-5; D is undetermined. V was pared by 5 bases and J by 7 bases, with 12 bases between. CDR3 size: 13 residues. Germline V gives CDR1 MNHEY, CDR2 SVGEGT. The CDR3 protein is CASSEVDRQPQHF. Here the CDR3 DNA reads TGTGCCAGCAGTGAGGTGGATCGACAGCCCCAGCATTTT.

The gene calls are TRBV12-3 or TRBV12-4 and TRBJ1-1; a weak D match, TRBD1 (5 bases). V was pared by 1 base and J by 4 bases, with 13 bases between. CDR3 size: 15 residues. The CDR3 DNA sequence: TGTGCCAGCAGTTTAGAGCGGGGGAGGGCCACTGAAGCTTTCTTT. This sequence encodes CASSLERGRATEAFF.

The V call is TRBV7-2, the J call TRBJ2-1; 7 nucleotides line up with TRBD2. Germline V lookup: CDR1 SGHTA, CDR2 FQGNSA. There are 15 residues in the CDR3. The trim removed 5 bases at V and 6 bases at J, leaving 10 bases unmatched. The CDR3 reads CASSRGRLTLNEQFF. CDR3 DNA sequence: TGTGCCAGCAGCCGCGGGAGACTCACACTCAATGAGCAGTTCTTC.

The V call is TRBV20-1, the J call TRBJ1-1; D remains ambiguous. The ends were cut back, 3 bases at V and 2 bases at J, with 4 bases in the middle. The CDR3 extends over 11 amino acids. The germline gives CDR1 DFQATT, CDR2 SNEGSKA (reference sequence). The CDR3 region has the DNA TGCAGTGCTAGTGATAACACTGAAGCTTTCTTT. It translates to CSASDNTEAFF.

This clonotype appeared a few times. The chain joins TRBV4-3 to TRBJ2-7, with 7 bases lining up with TRBD2. Germline V lookup: CDR1 LGHNA, CDR2 YSLEER. This CDR3 region has 18 residues. Trimming at V came to 0 bases and at J to 1 base, leaving 12 bases not matched to a gene. As DNA, the CDR3 is TGCGCCAGCAGCCAAGAAGTCGCGGGAGTGGAATCGTCCTACGAGCAGTACTTC. Translation gives CASSQEVAGVESSYEQYF.

This clonotype was counted only a few times. The chain is built from TRBV7-2 and TRBJ2-2; TRBD2 matches at 8 bases. In germline, CDR1 is SGHTA, CDR2 FQGNSA. CDR3 length: 16 amino acids. Germline trimming cut 2 bases from V and 0 bases from J; bases unmatched to any gene: 2. The CDR3 sequence is CASSLRGGTNTGELFF. CDR3 nucleotides: TGTGCCAGCAGCTTACGGGGGGGAACGAACACCGGGGAGCTGTTTTTT.

Many counts were recorded for this clonotype. V gene TRBV7-2 combines with J gene TRBJ2-5; a possible D gene is TRBD1 (5 bases). The CDR3 runs to 14 residues. Trimming removed 5 bases at V and 1 base at J, with 11 bases between. CDR1 and CDR2 from the germline V gene are SGHTA and FQGNSA. This chain's CDR3 is CASSRDRAQETQYF. The CDR3, as DNA: TGTGCCAGCAGCCGAGACAGAGCCCAAGAGACCCAGTACTTC.

The gene calls are TRBV6-2 or TRBV6-3 and TRBJ1-6; 9 bases are shared with TRBD1. V lost 2 bases to trimming and J lost 8 bases; unmatched junction nucleotides: 13. The CDR3 runs to 18 residues. Germline loops: CDR1 MNHEY, CDR2 SVGEGT. The CDR3 spells CASSYDEDRGPNDSPLHF. CDR3 bases: TGTGCCAGCAGTTACGACGAGGACAGGGGCCCTAACGATTCACCCCTCCACTTT.

The J gene is TRBJ1-2, the V gene TRBV20-1; TRBD1 aligns across 9 bases. The V segment lost 3 bases and the J segment 5 bases; nucleotides outside the gene matches: 7. CDR3 length equals 14 residues. Germline CDR1 reads DFQATT; CDR2 reads SNEGSKA (reference sequence). This chain's CDR3 is CSARSDRGEYGYTF. DNA for the CDR3: TGCAGTGCTAGGTCGGACAGGGGCGAATATGGCTACACCTTC.

Many counts were recorded for this clonotype. In DNA form, the CDR3 reads TGTGCCAGCAGTTACCCAATCTCTACTAGCGGGAGATGGGAGACCCAGTACTTC. It translates to CASSYPISTSGRWETQYF. The chain is built from TRBV6-5 and TRBJ2-5; 11 nucleotides line up with TRBD2. The CDR3 runs to 18 residues. V shed 2 bases and J 5 bases; nucleotides not matched to a gene: 13. Germline V gene lookup returns CDR1 MNHEY and CDR2 SVGAGI.

The chain links TRBV2 to TRBJ2-3; D is perhaps TRBD1 (6 bases). V lost 6 bases and J lost 0, with 16 bases in between. The CDR3 consists of 16 residues. The germline V gene has CDR1 SNHLY and CDR2 FYNNEI. Written as DNA, the CDR3 is TGTGCCAGCAGAGCCTTAGGGGGTCTTAGCACAGATACGCAGTATTTT. Protein: CASRALGGLSTDTQYF.

A few counts support this clonotype. The genes are TRBV15 and TRBJ2-7; 7 nucleotides align to TRBD1. From germline, CDR1 is LNHNV and CDR2 YYDKDF (reference sequence). CDR3 length: 15 amino acids. The ends lost 5 bases at V and 2 bases at J; junction bases unmatched: 9. CDR3 in amino acids: CATSDRDSLPYEQYF. In DNA form, the CDR3 reads TGTGCCACCAGCGACCGGGACAGCCTTCCCTACGAGCAGTACTTC.